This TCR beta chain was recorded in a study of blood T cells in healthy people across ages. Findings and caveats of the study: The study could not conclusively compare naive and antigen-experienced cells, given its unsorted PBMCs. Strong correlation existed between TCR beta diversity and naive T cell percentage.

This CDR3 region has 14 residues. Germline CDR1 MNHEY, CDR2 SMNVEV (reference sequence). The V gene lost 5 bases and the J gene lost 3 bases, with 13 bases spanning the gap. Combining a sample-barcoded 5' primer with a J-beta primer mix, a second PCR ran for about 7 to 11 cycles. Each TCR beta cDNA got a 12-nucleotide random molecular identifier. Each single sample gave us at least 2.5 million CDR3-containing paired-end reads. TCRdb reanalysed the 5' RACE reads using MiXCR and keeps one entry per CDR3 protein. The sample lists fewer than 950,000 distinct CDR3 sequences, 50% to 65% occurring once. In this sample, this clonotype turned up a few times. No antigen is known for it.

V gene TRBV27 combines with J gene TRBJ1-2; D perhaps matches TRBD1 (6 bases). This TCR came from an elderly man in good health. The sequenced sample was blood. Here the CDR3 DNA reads TGTGCCAGCAGTCCGCCTACAGGGTACTATGGCTACACCTTC. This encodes CASSPPTGYYGYTF.